This T cell receptor beta chain was recorded in a study of blood T cell repertoires in COVID-19. Participant age was about 18 to 89 years, and participants resided in 25 or so US areas. Looked up from germline, CDR1 is MNHNY and CDR2 is SVGAGI (reference sequence). The CDR3 runs to 15 residues. The junction had 10 bases not matched to a gene; V was cut back by 7 bases and J by 3 bases. Authors' methods: From reference gene primer amplification, estimates of nucleated cell counts were derived. Data came from immunoSEQ multiplex PCR; TCRdb stores just in-frame clones and leaves some out. V and J calls and clone size are given by that table; D and trimming were obtained from the DNA. The sample consists of a few hundred thousand clones, approximately 91% of them appearing once.

The chain is built from TRBV6-6 and TRBJ2-7, with 9 bases fitting TRBD1. This clonotype was sampled from a human donor in a cohort exposed to, infected with or recovered from COVID-19 (not recorded which). The donor label of this sample is uncertain. The sequenced material came from PBMCs or T cells enriched from blood (not recorded which). Here the CDR3 reads CASNANRQGVYEQYF. The CDR3 DNA reads TGTGCCAGCAACGCGAACCGACAGGGGGTCTACGAGCAGTACTTC.